This TCR beta chain was observed in a study of neurological immune-mediated disorders. Germline lookup yields CDR1 ENHRY and CDR2 SYGVKD. CDR3 length equals 15 residues. V lost 3 bases and J 7 bases, leaving 15 bases between the germline ends. This clonotype occurred many times. 2 million unsorted PBMCs were stored in RNAlater at -80 °C before RNA extraction. Via MiXCR, TCRdb re-called the 5' RACE reads, giving one row per CDR3 protein. Counted here are 50,000 to 75,000 distinct CDR3 sequences, over 9.5% occurring once; the ten biggest clones make up roughly 10%. What was sequenced was PBMCs. The chain couples TRBV10-3 to TRBJ2-2; maybe TRBD2 (6 bases). This TCR came from a woman aged 60-75 years with HTLV-1-associated myelopathy (HAM/TSP). The CDR3 coding sequence is TGTGCCATCAGTGAATACGGGAGTGAGGTCGGGGAGCTGTTTTTT. It specifies CAISEYGSEVGELFF.